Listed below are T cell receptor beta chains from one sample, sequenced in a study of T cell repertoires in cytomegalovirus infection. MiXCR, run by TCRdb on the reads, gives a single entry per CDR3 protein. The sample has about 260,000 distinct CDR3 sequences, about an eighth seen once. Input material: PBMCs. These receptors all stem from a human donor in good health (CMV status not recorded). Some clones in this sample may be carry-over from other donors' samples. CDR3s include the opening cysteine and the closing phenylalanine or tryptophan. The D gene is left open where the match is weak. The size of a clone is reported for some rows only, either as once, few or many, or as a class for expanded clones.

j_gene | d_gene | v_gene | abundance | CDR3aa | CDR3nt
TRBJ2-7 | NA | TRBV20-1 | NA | CSARGTTRAYEQYF | TGCAGTGCTAGAGGCACAACTAGAGCCTACGAGCAGTACTTC
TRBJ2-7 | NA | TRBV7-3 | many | CASSLGVVTEQYF | TGTGCCAGCAGCTTAGGGGTCGTAACAGAGCAGTACTTC
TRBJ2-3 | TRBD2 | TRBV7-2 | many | CASSTPPLAGVTDTQYF | TGTGCCAGCAGCACACCCCCCCTGGCGGGAGTAACAGATACGCAGTATTTT
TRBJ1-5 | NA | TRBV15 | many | CATSREGAGSNQPQHF | TGTGCCACCAGCAGAGAGGGGGCTGGAAGCAATCAGCCCCAGCATTTT
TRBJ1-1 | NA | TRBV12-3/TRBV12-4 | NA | CASSSRVYSEAFF | TGTGCCAGCAGTTCGAGGGTATACTCTGAAGCTTTCTTT
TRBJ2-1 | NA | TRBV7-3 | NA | CASSLTRDLDEQFF | TGTGCCAGCAGCTTGACTAGGGATTTAGATGAGCAGTTCTTC
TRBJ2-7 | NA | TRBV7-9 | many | CASSESGTSYEQYF | TGTGCCAGCAGCGAATCGGGAACCTCCTACGAGCAGTACTTC
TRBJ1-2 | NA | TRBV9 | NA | CASSAPSTDYGYTF | TGTGCCAGCAGCGCCCCATCAACCGACTATGGCTACACCTTC
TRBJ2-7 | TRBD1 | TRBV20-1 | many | CSAGTGGSYEQYF | TGCAGTGCCGGGACAGGGGGATCCTACGAGCAGTACTTC
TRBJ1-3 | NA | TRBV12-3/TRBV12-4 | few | CASDGSGNTIYF | TGTGCCAGCGACGGCTCTGGAAACACCATATATTTT
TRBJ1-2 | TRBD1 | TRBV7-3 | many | CASSSGVTGDDGYTF | TGTGCCAGCAGCTCCGGGGTAACAGGGGATGATGGCTACACCTTC
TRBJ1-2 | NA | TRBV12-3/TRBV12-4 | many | CASSPGPTKYGYTF | TGTGCCAGCAGTCCCGGGCCCACCAAGTATGGCTACACCTTC
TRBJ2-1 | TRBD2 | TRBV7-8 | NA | CASNGGGLAGGGGQFF | TGTGCCAGCAACGGGGGGGGACTAGCGGGGGGGGGGGGGCAGTTCTTC
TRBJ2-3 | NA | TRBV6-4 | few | CASSEGERDTQYF | TGTGCCAGCAGTGAGGGGGAACGGGATACGCAGTATTTT
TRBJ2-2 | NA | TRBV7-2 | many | CASSLDGTNTGELFF | TGTGCCAGCAGCTTAGACGGGACGAACACCGGGGAGCTGTTTTTT
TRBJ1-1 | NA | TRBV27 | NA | CASSFLDRFQAFF | TGTGCCAGCAGTTTTTTGGACAGATTTCAAGCTTTCTTT
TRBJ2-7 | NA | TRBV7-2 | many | CASSHRGLGPYEQYF | TGTGCCAGCAGCCATCGGGGGTTGGGACCCTACGAGCAGTACTTC
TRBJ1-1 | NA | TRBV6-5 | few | CASSYSIGGNTEAFF | TGTGCCAGCAGTTACTCGATAGGGGGAAACACTGAAGCTTTCTTT
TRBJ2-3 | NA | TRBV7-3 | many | CASSLTHRAPGDTQYF | TGTGCCAGCAGCTTAACCCACCGGGCCCCAGGGGATACGCAGTATTTT
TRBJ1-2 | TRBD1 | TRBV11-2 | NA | CASKPLSGTGEYGYTF | TGTGCCAGCAAACCCCTATCCGGGACAGGGGAATATGGCTACACCTTC
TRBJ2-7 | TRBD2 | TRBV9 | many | CASSVAGGDHYEQYF | TGTGCCAGCAGCGTAGCCGGGGGGGACCACTACGAGCAGTACTTC
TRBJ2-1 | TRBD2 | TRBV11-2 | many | CASSQQPGLSNEQFF | TGTGCCAGCAGCCAACAGCCGGGACTATCCAATGAGCAGTTCTTC
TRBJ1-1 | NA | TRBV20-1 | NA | CSASRGGGNTEAFF | TGCAGTGCCTCCAGGGGTGGGGGGAACACTGAAGCTTTCTTT
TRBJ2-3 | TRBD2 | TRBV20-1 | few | CSAGGLAGKVDTQYF | TGCAGTGCTGGAGGACTAGCGGGAAAGGTGGATACGCAGTATTTT
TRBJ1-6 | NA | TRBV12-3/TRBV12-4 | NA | CASSRYREAPLHF | TGTGCCAGCAGTCGCTACAGGGAGGCGCCCCTCCACTTT
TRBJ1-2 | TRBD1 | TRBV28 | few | CASRDRGEGGYGYTF | TGTGCCAGCAGGGACAGGGGAGAGGGTGGCTATGGCTACACCTTC
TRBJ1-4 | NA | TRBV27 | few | CASSLTGVPAPNEKLFF | TGTGCCAGCAGTCTAACGGGGGTCCCCGCTCCTAATGAAAAACTGTTTTTT
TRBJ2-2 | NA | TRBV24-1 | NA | CATSRTNTGELFF | TGTGCCACCAGTAGGACGAACACCGGGGAGCTGTTTTTT
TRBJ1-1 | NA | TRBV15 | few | CATSSYTGPNTEAFF | TGTGCCACCAGCTCTTATACCGGGCCGAACACTGAAGCTTTCTTT
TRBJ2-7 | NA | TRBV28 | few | CASSSWLEGYF | TGTGCCAGCAGTTCATGGCTGGAGGGGTACTTC
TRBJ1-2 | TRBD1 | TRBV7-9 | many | CASSLPGRTGYGYTF | TGTGCCAGCAGCTTACCTGGGCGGACAGGCTATGGCTACACCTTC
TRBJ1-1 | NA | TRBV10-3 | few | CAIRGEETEAFF | TGTGCCATCAGAGGAGAGGAGACTGAAGCTTTCTTT
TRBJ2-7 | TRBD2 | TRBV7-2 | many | CASSLRGLAAPSYEQYF | TGTGCCAGCAGCCTGCGGGGACTAGCGGCGCCCTCCTACGAGCAGTACTTC
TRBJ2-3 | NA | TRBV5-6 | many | CASSLEWNTQYF | TGTGCCAGCAGCTTGGAATGGAATACGCAGTATTTT
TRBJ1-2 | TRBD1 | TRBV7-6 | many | CASSLQGARGYTF | TGTGCCAGCAGCCTACAGGGGGCTCGGGGCTACACCTTC
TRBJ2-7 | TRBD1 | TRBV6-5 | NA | CASSYLGQGGEQYF | TGTGCCAGCAGTTACCTGGGACAGGGCGGCGAGCAGTACTTC
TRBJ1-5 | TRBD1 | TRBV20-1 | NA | CSARDRYRGSVGNQPQHF | TGCAGTGCTAGAGATAGATACAGGGGTTCCGTAGGTAACCAGCCCCAGCATTTT
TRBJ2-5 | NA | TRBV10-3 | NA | CAISDPGKGQETQYF | TGTGCCATCAGTGACCCAGGAAAGGGACAAGAGACCCAGTACTTC
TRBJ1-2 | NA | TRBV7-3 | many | CASSPTPEAIYGYTF | TGTGCCAGCAGCCCCACCCCGGAAGCGATCTATGGCTACACCTTC
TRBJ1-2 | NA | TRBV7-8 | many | CASSLESGGGTRTFYTF | TGTGCCAGCAGCTTAGAAAGTGGAGGCGGGACCAGGACGTTCTACACCTTC
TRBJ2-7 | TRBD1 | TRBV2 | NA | CASRLDRGSYEQYF | TGTGCCAGCAGACTAGACAGGGGCTCCTACGAGCAGTACTTC
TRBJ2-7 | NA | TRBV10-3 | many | CAISDASEAYEQYF | TGTGCCATCAGTGATGCTTCGGAGGCTTACGAGCAGTACTTC
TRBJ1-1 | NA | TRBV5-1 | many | CASSEGMLTEAFF | TGCGCCAGCAGTGAGGGAATGTTAACTGAAGCTTTCTTT
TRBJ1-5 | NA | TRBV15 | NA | CATSRQGKGNQPQHF | TGTGCCACCAGCAGGCAGGGGAAAGGCAATCAGCCCCAGCATTTT
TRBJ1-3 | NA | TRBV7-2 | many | CASSQFAPQGFSGNTIYF | TGTGCCAGCAGCCAATTTGCGCCCCAGGGCTTCTCTGGAAACACCATATATTTT
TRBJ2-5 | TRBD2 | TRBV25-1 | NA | CASRGGTTRETQYF | TGTGCCAGCAGGGGCGGGACTACTAGAGAGACCCAGTACTTC